These 31 T cell receptor beta chains share one sample of origin, sequenced in a study of cytomegalovirus exposure and HLA in healthy donors. Researchers ran the PCR with 60 Vbeta and 13 Jbeta primers. Repertoires were generated with immunoSEQ multiplex PCR, while TCRdb's copy carries only in-frame clones and drops some. In the table there are 150,000 or so clones, around 84% of which are singletons. Sequenced sample: PBMCs. These receptors were obtained from a man aged 45-60 years in good health and CMV-seronegative.

The genes are TRBV25-1 and TRBJ2-5, with 9 positions matching TRBD1. The V gene's germline CDR1 is MGHDK and CDR2 SYGVNS. V lost 10 bases to trimming and J lost 7 bases; unmatched junction nucleotides: 13. This CDR3 contains 14 residues. The CDR3 sequence is CAIESGTGFGTQYF. The CDR3 DNA reads as TGTGCCATAGAGTCCGGGACAGGGTTCGGGACCCAGTACTTC.

The genes are TRBV5-5 and TRBJ2-7, with 15 positions matching TRBD2. V shed 0 bases and J 4 bases; nucleotides not matched to a gene: 5. In germline, CDR1 is SGHKS, CDR2 YYEKEE (reference sequence). The CDR3 extends over 17 amino acids. The CDR3 is CASSLAGTSGGMYEQYF. DNA of the CDR3: TGTGCCAGCAGCTTGGCCGGGACTAGCGGGGGGATGTACGAGCAGTACTTC.

CDR3 region: CASSEAPAPLAWDTQYF. The CDR3 bases are TGTGCCAGCAGTGAAGCCCCAGCGCCTTTAGCTTGGGATACGCAGTATTTT. The chain joins TRBV2 to TRBJ2-3; D gene uncertain. Between the trimmed V and J ends, which lost 0 bases and 6 bases, there was a span of 19 bases. CDR1 is SNHLY and CDR2 is FYNNEI in the germline V gene. CDR3 size: 17 residues.

This chain joins TRBV7-3 and TRBJ2-3; possible D gene TRBD1, 6 bases. The V end was cut by 5 bases, the J end by 6 bases, with 21 bases between. The CDR3 spans 16 residues. The germline gives CDR1 SGHTA, CDR2 FQGTGA. The CDR3 nucleotides read TGTGCCAGCAGCCCCGGACAGTCCTATCGTTCGGATACGCAGTATTTT. Residues: CASSPGQSYRSDTQYF. Full variable domain (missing parts from reference TRBV7-3 and TRBJ2-3): GAGVSQTPSNKVTEKGKYVELRCDPISGHTALYWYRQSLGQGPEFLIYFQGTGAADDSGLPNDRFFAVRPEGSVSTLKIQRTERGDSAVYLCASSPGQSYRSDTQYFGPGTRLTVL.

This CDR3 is CATSRGYRGQGGTEAFF. As DNA, the CDR3 is TGTGCCACCAGCAGAGGGTACAGGGGGCAAGGGGGCACTGAAGCTTTCTTT. The chain uses TRBV15 and TRBJ1-1; TRBD1 matches at 9 bases. V lost 1 base to trimming and J lost 4 bases; unmatched junction nucleotides: 10. Germline CDR1 reads LNHNV; CDR2 reads YYDKDF (reference sequence). This CDR3 contains 17 residues.

The rearrangement links TRBV16 to TRBJ2-7; D might be TRBD1 (5 bases). CDR1 KGHSY and CDR2 FQNENV come from the germline V gene. Deletions cut 2 bases from V and 5 bases from J, with 10 bases between. This CDR3 has 13 amino acids. This CDR3 is CASSQLQGHEQYF. As DNA, the CDR3 is TGTGCCAGCAGCCAACTGCAGGGCCACGAGCAGTACTTC.

The V and J genes are TRBV30 and TRBJ2-3; TRBD1 is a possible D gene (6 bases). V lost 0 bases, J lost 8 bases, and 15 bases lay in between. Germline loops: CDR1 GTSNPN, CDR2 SVGIG (reference sequence). The CDR3 covers 14 residues. The CDR3 sequence: CAWSVLQGTRTQYF. DNA for the CDR3: TGTGCCTGGAGTGTACTACAGGGAACCCGTACGCAGTATTTT.

Notes on this clone: Other DNA variants within this sample encode the same CDR3. The chain employs TRBV30 and TRBJ1-6; TRBD1 is a possible D gene (5 bases). Trimming cost V 5 bases and J 0 bases, with 23 bases left between them. The CDR3 length is 19 residues. CDR1 GTSNPN and CDR2 SVGIG come from the germline V gene (reference sequence). CDR3 residues: CAWGASGTDDSSYNSPLHF. DNA for the CDR3: TGTGCCTGGGGGGCTTCCGGGACTGACGACAGCTCCTATAATTCACCCCTCCACTTT.

The sample holds a few counts of this clone. The J gene is TRBJ2-2, the V gene TRBV19; 7 nucleotides align to TRBD2. From germline, CDR1 is LNHDA and CDR2 SQIVND (reference sequence). V trimming: 3 bases; J trimming: 4 bases; junction bases outside the gene matches: 2. The CDR3 is 14 amino acids. The CDR3 loop is CASSIGGGTGELFF. The DNA of the CDR3 is TGTGCCAGTAGTATTGGGGGGGGCACCGGGGAGCTGTTTTTT.

The rearrangement links TRBV28 to TRBJ1-3, with D possibly matching TRBD1 (6 bases). Germline-derived CDR1 and CDR2 are MDHEN and SYDVKM. Trimming shortened V by 1 base and J by 4 bases, and 11 bases separated the two germline ends. The CDR3 runs 15 residues. CDR3 sequence (DNA): TGTGCCAGCAGTTTATTCCAGGGGTTCGGAAACACCATATATTTT. The encoded protein is CASSLFQGFGNTIYF.

This sequence joins TRBV7-6 and TRBJ1-3; D is undetermined. Germline CDR1 reads SGHVS; CDR2 reads FNYEAQ. V was cut by 1 base and J by 3 bases, with 7 bases left in between. The CDR3 extends over 14 amino acids. DNA of the CDR3: TGTGCCAGCAGCTTAGAATCTTATGGAAACACCATATATTTT. It is translated as CASSLESYGNTIYF.

This sequence joins TRBV10-3 and TRBJ2-7; a possible D gene is TRBD2 (6 bases). V lost 6 bases and J 5 bases, leaving 11 bases between the germline ends. The V gene's germline CDR1 is ENHRY and CDR2 SYGVKD. CDR3 length: 12 amino acids. The DNA for the CDR3 is TGTGCCATCAGGACTAGTGTCGACGAGCAGTACTTC. The encoded protein is CAIRTSVDEQYF.

The gene calls are TRBV30 and TRBJ2-7; no reliable D call. Germline V gene lookup returns CDR1 GTSNPN and CDR2 SVGIG (reference sequence). Trimming took off 5 bases at V and 6 bases at J, with 14 bases between the two ends. The CDR3 is 12 residues long. The CDR3 DNA reads TGTGCCTGGGGAGCTTTAACGGGCGAGCAGTACTTC. Encoded protein: CAWGALTGEQYF.

This chain uses TRBV28 with TRBJ2-7, with TRBD1 matching 8 bases. V lost 5 bases to trimming and J lost 0 bases; unmatched junction nucleotides: 6. The length of the CDR3 is 15 residues. Germline V gives CDR1 MDHEN, CDR2 SYDVKM. CDR3: CASSTGQVSSYEQYF. The CDR3 DNA reads as TGTGCCAGCAGTACGGGACAGGTTAGCTCCTACGAGCAGTACTTC.

This rearrangement joins TRBV19 to TRBJ2-7, with D possibly TRBD2 on 6 matching bases. Germline V gives CDR1 LNHDA, CDR2 SQIVND (reference sequence). The CDR3 loop spans 14 amino acids. The V and J ends lost 3 bases and 3 bases respectively, with 12 bases between them. CDR3 sequence reads: CASSMVAEGYEQYF. The DNA of the CDR3 is TGTGCCAGTAGTATGGTAGCGGAAGGCTACGAGCAGTACTTC.

The gene calls are TRBV2 and TRBJ1-3; 8 bases align to TRBD1. This CDR3 is 15 amino acids long. Germline V lookup: CDR1 SNHLY, CDR2 FYNNEI. With 6 bases clipped from V and 0 bases from J, the junction kept 4 bases outside the gene matches. CDR3 nucleotides: TGTGCCAGCAGCGGACAGGGCGGCTCTGGAAACACCATATATTTT. Translating it yields CASSGQGGSGNTIYF.

A single count supports this clone. The genes are TRBV9 and TRBJ2-5; 12 bases map to TRBD2. The V and J ends lost 6 bases and 4 bases, in that order; junction bases with no gene match: 7. Germline V lookup: CDR1 SGDLS, CDR2 YYNGEE. The CDR3 loop spans 15 amino acids. The CDR3 nucleotides read TGTGCCAGCACGAACCCGACTAGCGGGGGAGAGACCCAGTACTTC. Amino acid sequence: CASTNPTSGGETQYF.

This chain connects TRBV19 to TRBJ2-5, with 8 positions matching TRBD1. The J call could be wrong; TRBJ2-7 is a better fit for the DNA end. The CDR3 runs 15 residues. The germline V gene has CDR1 LNHDA and CDR2 SQIVND (reference sequence). The CDR3 sequence: CASSIGATGVYEQYF. The CDR3 DNA sequence: TGTGCCAGTAGTATAGGTGCGACAGGGGTCTACGAGCAGTACTTC.

This chain uses TRBV30 with TRBJ1-6; 8 bases are a match to TRBD1. The CDR3 sequence is 12 residues long. Germline trimming cut 4 bases from V and 7 bases from J; bases unmatched to any gene: 0. Germline V lookup: CDR1 GTSNPN, CDR2 SVGIG (reference sequence). CDR3 residues: CAWNRGNSPLHF. In DNA form, the CDR3 reads TGTGCCTGGAACAGGGGGAATTCACCCCTCCACTTT. The full variable domain, its missing parts supplied by reference TRBV30 and TRBJ1-6, is SQTIHQWPATLVQPVGSPLSLECTVEGTSNPNLYWYRQAAGRGLQLLFYSVGIGQISSEVPQNLSASRPQDRQFILSSKKLLLSDSGFYLCAWNRGNSPLHFGNGTRLTVT.

This chain joins TRBV13 and TRBJ1-5; TRBD1 aligns across 7 bases. The CDR3 loop spans 16 amino acids. The V gene's germline CDR1 is PRHDT and CDR2 FYEKMQ (reference sequence). V trimming: 4 bases; J trimming: 0 bases; junction bases outside the gene matches: 6. In nucleotides, the CDR3 is TGTGCCAGCAGCTCGTTCCGGGACAGTAGCAATCAGCCCCAGCATTTT. Its translation is CASSSFRDSSNQPQHF.

The J gene is TRBJ2-5, the V gene TRBV7-2, with D tentatively TRBD1 (6 bases). The germline CDR1 and CDR2 sequences are SGHTA and FQGNSA. The CDR3 has 13 residues. V was trimmed by 5 bases and J by 5 bases, leaving 12 bases between them. DNA for the CDR3: TGTGCCAGCAGCGCTGGACAGTGGGAGACCCAGTACTTC. It encodes CASSAGQWETQYF.

This chain connects TRBV29-1 to TRBJ1-1; tentative D call: TRBD1 (5 bases). The germline V and J ends were trimmed by 2 bases and 0 bases, with 13 bases remaining between them. Germline-derived CDR1 and CDR2 are SQVTM and ANQGSEA. The CDR3 is made up of 15 amino acids. CDR3 residues: CSVENPTDMNTEAFF. Written as DNA, the CDR3 is TGCAGCGTTGAAAACCCGACAGACATGAACACTGAAGCTTTCTTT.

The genes are TRBV29-1 and TRBJ1-2; TRBD1 aligns across 9 bases. Germline CDR1 reads SQVTM; CDR2 reads ANQGSEA. This CDR3 has 18 amino acids. The trim removed 5 bases at V and 5 bases at J, leaving 21 bases unmatched. CDR3: CSVYHYKRRTGDGYGYTF. CDR3 DNA sequence: TGCAGCGTTTACCACTATAAAAGGAGGACAGGGGACGGGTATGGCTACACCTTC.

This CDR3 reads CASRRGGTWNTEAFF. In DNA form, the CDR3 reads TGTGCCAGCAGACGGGGAGGGACATGGAACACTGAAGCTTTCTTT. This chain connects TRBV6-5 to TRBJ1-1, with TRBD1 as a possible D gene (6 bases). This CDR3 has 15 residues. V lost 6 bases and J lost 1, with 15 bases in between. Per the germline V gene, CDR1 is MNHEY and CDR2 is SVGAGI.

The chain joins TRBV5-4 to TRBJ1-1; perhaps TRBD1 as D (5 bases). The germline V gene encodes CDR1 SGHNT and CDR2 YYREEE (reference sequence). V lost 2 bases and J 1 base, leaving 21 bases between the germline ends. The CDR3 contains 18 residues. The CDR3 loop reads CASSLVGGYLPENTEAFF. In nucleotides, the CDR3 is TGTGCCAGCAGCTTAGTCGGGGGGTATTTACCCGAGAACACTGAAGCTTTCTTT.

This chain uses TRBV19 with TRBJ1-1; TRBD1 might be the D (5 bases). The germline CDR1 and CDR2 sequences are LNHDA and SQIVND (reference sequence). The CDR3 runs to 13 residues. Trimming stripped 4 bases from V and 7 bases from J, with 13 bases between. The CDR3 region has the DNA TGTGCCAGTAGTACTGGACACAGCGTTGAAGCTTTCTTT. Residues: CASSTGHSVEAFF.

The V call is TRBV9, the J call TRBJ2-2; a weak D match, TRBD1 (5 bases). This CDR3 region has 13 residues. Per germline, CDR1 SGDLS and CDR2 YYNGEE. V shed 4 bases and J shed 5 bases, with 9 bases lying between them. CDR3: CASSQTVTGELFF. DNA for the CDR3: TGTGCCAGCAGCCAGACAGTTACCGGGGAGCTGTTTTTT.

This clone was observed once. The DNA of the CDR3 is TGTGCCAGCAGGAGGGGGAGCTACGAGCAGTACTTC. Its translation is CASRRGSYEQYF. The chain joins TRBV27 to TRBJ2-7; D is possibly TRBD1 (6 bases). V was shortened by 6 bases and J by 3 bases, with 9 bases between the two germline ends. In germline, CDR1 is MNHEY, CDR2 SMNVEV (reference sequence). The CDR3 length is 12 residues.

Here the CDR3 reads CASSLDRGRSYGYTF. The CDR3 nucleotides read TGCGCCAGCAGCTTGGACAGGGGGCGAAGCTATGGCTACACCTTC. V usage is TRBV5-1 and J usage is TRBJ1-2; 9 bases line up with TRBD1. This CDR3 comprises 15 residues. Germline V gives CDR1 SGHRS, CDR2 YFSETQ. The V segment lost 0 bases and the J segment 4 bases; nucleotides outside the gene matches: 4.

J is TRBJ2-7 and V is TRBV5-1; unclear D gene. Germline V lookup: CDR1 SGHRS, CDR2 YFSETQ. The germline V and J ends were trimmed by 0 bases and 7 bases, with 14 bases remaining between them. The CDR3 length is 14 residues. The CDR3 here is CASSLGSAGQEQYF. CDR3 in DNA: TGCGCCAGCAGCTTGGGGTCGGCAGGCCAAGAGCAGTACTTC.

This sequence joins TRBV28 and TRBJ2-2; 8 nucleotides match TRBD1. The germline CDR1 and CDR2 sequences are MDHEN and SYDVKM. CDR3 size: 16 residues. Trimming removed 4 bases from V and 7 bases from J; junction bases left unmatched: 11. CDR3 protein: CASSSPPQGAIGELFF. The CDR3 region has the DNA TGTGCCAGCAGTTCACCTCCCCAGGGGGCAATCGGGGAGCTGTTTTTT.